The clone carrying this T cell receptor (beta chain) was seen just once. These data originate in a study of T cells in narcolepsy. At the level of the study: Enrolled donors included narcolepsy type 1 or type 2 patients and healthy controls.

Some clones are missing from TCRdb's copy, which holds only in-frame ones; the method was immunoSEQ multiplex PCR. The repertoire includes 10,000 to 12,000 clones, 70% of them detected once, and over 20% sits in the top ten. The CDR3 extends over 18 amino acids. Per germline, CDR1 SGHVS and CDR2 FNYEAQ. Trimming pared 5 bases from V and 6 bases from J, leaving 26 bases between. The rearrangement uses TRBV7-6 and TRBJ2-1; possibly TRBD2 for D (7 bases). The origin of this receptor is a human donor with narcolepsy. The sample taken for sequencing was CD45RA- memory CD8+ T cells from PBMCs. The CDR3 sequence is CASSPGGGAVPLANEQFF. CDR3 sequence (DNA): TGTGCCAGCAGCCCAGGAGGGGGGGCGGTTCCGCTTGCCAATGAGCAGTTCTTC.